Following are 23 T cell receptor beta chains from one sample sequenced in a study of CD8+ T cells in alopecia areata. Extraction of RNA preceded its reverse transcription into cDNA, which served as the sequencing template. Sequencing used immunoSEQ multiplex PCR; TCRdb keeps in-frame clones, though not all of them. Here the sample spans fewer than 200,000 clones, 59% being singletons. Here the sequenced sample was CD4+ T cells sorted from blood, taken at week 0. The receptors come from a human donor with alopecia areata.

The rearrangement joins TRBV30 to TRBJ2-1, with a weak D call TRBD1 (5 bases). Germline lookup yields CDR1 GTSNPN and CDR2 SVGIG (reference sequence). The ends were cut back, 6 bases at V and 10 bases at J, with 10 bases in the middle. The CDR3 spans 10 residues. The CDR3 DNA is TGTGCCTGTCAGGGTTGGGAGCAGTTCTTC. Its translation is CACQGWEQFF.

This clone has a handful of counts. This chain joins TRBV5-1 and TRBJ2-6, with 9 positions matching TRBD1. The V segment lost 4 bases and the J segment 0 bases; nucleotides outside the gene matches: 5. Germline V gene lookup returns CDR1 SGHRS and CDR2 YFSETQ. The CDR3 is 17 residues long. CDR3 residues: CASSKDRGFSGANVLTF. For the CDR3, the DNA is TGCGCCAGCAGCAAGGACAGGGGCTTCTCTGGGGCCAACGTCCTGACTTTC.

The chain combines TRBV7-9 with TRBJ1-5; weak D call: TRBD1 (5 bases). The CDR3 runs to 14 residues. Germline V gene data show CDR1 as SEHNR and CDR2 as FQNEAQ (reference sequence). V was cut by 5 bases and J by 4 bases, with 12 bases left in between. In DNA, the CDR3 is TGTGCCAGCAGCCCTGAGGGGATAAATCAGCCCCAGCATTTT. This codes for CASSPEGINQPQHF.

This clone has just a few counts. V gene TRBV4-1 combines with J gene TRBJ2-7; 8 bases fit TRBD1. Germline V gives CDR1 MGHRA, CDR2 YSYEKL. The CDR3 loop spans 14 amino acids. After removal of 4 bases from V and 3 bases from J, the junction contained 5 bases not matched to a gene. The CDR3 sequence: CASSPRQGNYEQYF. Written as DNA, the CDR3 is TGCGCCAGCAGCCCCCGACAGGGGAACTACGAGCAGTACTTC.

This clone was picked up a small number of times. The chain couples TRBV19 to TRBJ1-3; D remains unclear. The germline V and J ends were trimmed by 4 bases and 0 bases, with 10 bases remaining between them. Germline CDR1 LNHDA, CDR2 SQIVND (reference sequence). CDR3 length: 15 residues. The CDR3 sequence: CASSTASFSGNTIYF. CDR3 in DNA: TGTGCCAGTAGTACAGCGTCTTTCTCTGGAAACACCATATATTTT.

On this clone itself: Other DNA sequences in the sample encode the same CDR3. The rearrangement joins TRBV30 to TRBJ1-1, with D possibly TRBD1 on 5 matching bases. The length of the CDR3 is 13 residues. V was cut by 5 bases and J by 1 base, with 11 bases left in between. Germline assignment: CDR1 GTSNPN and CDR2 SVGIG (reference sequence). CDR3 loop: CAWRRTGNTEAFF. CDR3 DNA sequence: TGTGCCTGGCGTCGAACAGGGAACACTGAAGCTTTCTTT.

The rearrangement links TRBV19 to TRBJ2-1; 9 bases line up with TRBD1. This CDR3 contains 15 residues. Per the germline V gene, CDR1 is LNHDA and CDR2 is SQIVND (reference sequence). The V gene end was trimmed by 6 bases and the J gene end by 0 bases; junction bases not matched to a gene: 3. The CDR3 loop is CASRETGGSYNEQFF. DNA for the CDR3: TGTGCCAGTAGGGAGACAGGGGGCTCCTACAATGAGCAGTTCTTC.

This rearrangement joins TRBV11-2 to TRBJ2-2, with D unclear. Germline assignment: CDR1 SGHAT and CDR2 FQNNGV. CDR3 length: 13 amino acids. The germline V and J ends were trimmed by 5 bases and 5 bases, with 9 bases remaining between them. CDR3 sequence: CASSRGWTGELFF. Written as DNA, the CDR3 is TGTGCCAGCAGCCGCGGCTGGACCGGGGAGCTGTTTTTT. The whole variable domain, filled in from reference TRBV11-2 and TRBJ2-2, reads EAGVAQSPRYKIIEKRQSVAFWCNPISGHATLYWYQQILGQGPKLLIQFQNNGVVDDSQLPKDRFSAERLKGVDSTLKIQPAKLEDSAVYLCASSRGWTGELFFGEGSRLTVL.

V usage is TRBV18 and J usage is TRBJ1-2, with a possible D match to TRBD1 (6 bases). The CDR3 has 13 residues. Trimming pared 3 bases from V and 6 bases from J, leaving 11 bases between. Germline V gene lookup returns CDR1 KGHSH and CDR2 LQKENI. The CDR3 is CASSPGGPNGYTF. CDR3 DNA sequence: TGTGCCAGCTCACCGGGGGGGCCCAATGGCTACACCTTC.

The chain uses TRBV30 and TRBJ2-5; D remains ambiguous. V shed 4 bases and J shed 1 base, with 13 bases lying between them. CDR1 is GTSNPN, CDR2 SVGIG, per germline (reference sequence). The length of the CDR3 is 14 residues. CDR3 sequence reads: CAWNTRAPQETQYF. DNA for the CDR3: TGTGCCTGGAATACAAGGGCCCCCCAAGAGACCCAGTACTTC.

The rearrangement joins TRBV6-1 to TRBJ2-4; TRBD2 is a possible D gene (6 bases). Germline V gene data show CDR1 as MNHNS and CDR2 as SASEGT. V shed 1 base and J shed 8 bases, with 15 bases lying between them. The CDR3 totals 15 residues. This chain's CDR3 is CASSEEIGGGYIQYF. In DNA form, the CDR3 reads TGTGCCAGCAGTGAAGAAATTGGGGGAGGATACATTCAGTACTTC.

This clone was seen a handful of times. The chain recombines TRBV7-9 with TRBJ2-6; 7 nucleotides align to TRBD1. The CDR3 is 18 amino acids. V lost 0 bases, J lost 3 bases, and 8 bases stayed unmatched. Germline assignment: CDR1 SEHNR and CDR2 FQNEAQ (reference sequence). DNA of the CDR3: TGTGCCAGCAGCTTAGCAGGGGGCTATAATGATGGGGCCAACGTCCTGACTTTC. Translated, it gives CASSLAGGYNDGANVLTF. The full variable domain, rest sourced from reference TRBV7-9 and TRBJ2-6, is DTGVSQNPRHKITKRGQNVTFRCDPISEHNRLYWYRQTLGQGPEFLTYFQNEAQLEKSRLLSDRFSAERPKGSFSTLEIQRTEQGDSAMYLCASSLAGGYNDGANVLTFGAGSRLTVL.

The rearrangement joins TRBV18 to TRBJ1-4, with D tentatively TRBD1 (6 bases). The germline V and J ends were trimmed by 5 bases and 2 bases, with 9 bases remaining between them. The CDR3 extends over 14 amino acids. Germline CDR1 KGHSH, CDR2 LQKENI. The CDR3 DNA is TGTGCCAGCTCATCTCAGGGGACTAATGAAAAACTGTTTTTT. Translated: CASSSQGTNEKLFF.

The chain couples TRBV30 to TRBJ2-5; D is undetermined. The CDR3 runs to 14 residues. Germline-derived CDR1 and CDR2 are GTSNPN and SVGIG (reference sequence). The V end lost 4 bases, the J end lost 2 bases, and 14 bases lay between the germline ends. The CDR3 loop is CAWTGPNSQETQYF. For the CDR3, the DNA is TGTGCCTGGACTGGACCAAACTCACAAGAGACCCAGTACTTC.

The chain carries TRBV9 and TRBJ1-1; D gene uncertain. CDR1 is SGDLS and CDR2 is YYNGEE in the germline V gene. The CDR3 loop spans 13 amino acids. V lost 1 base, J lost 1 base, and 5 bases lay in between. The DNA of the CDR3 is TGTGCCAGCAGCGTAATAGGGAACACTGAAGCTTTCTTT. It yields the protein CASSVIGNTEAFF.

This chain links TRBV5-1 with TRBJ1-1, with D possibly TRBD1 on 5 matching bases. The CDR3 loop spans 12 amino acids. The V gene's germline CDR1 is SGHRS and CDR2 YFSETQ. The V and J ends lost 6 bases and 3 bases respectively, with 9 bases between them. The CDR3 is CASNQGDTEAFF. CDR3 DNA sequence: TGCGCCAGCAACCAGGGTGACACTGAAGCTTTCTTT.

The rearrangement joins TRBV9 to TRBJ1-1; no reliable D call. Trimming removed 1 base at V and 11 bases at J, with 12 bases between. Per the germline V gene, CDR1 is SGDLS and CDR2 is YYNGEE. The CDR3 is 12 amino acids. The DNA of the CDR3 is TGTGCCAGCAGCGTAAAGCTGGGAGAGGCTTTCTTT. Protein sequence: CASSVKLGEAFF.

The chain uses TRBV29-1 and TRBJ1-2; 9 bases agree with TRBD1. After removal of 1 base from V and 7 bases from J, the junction contained 7 bases not matched to a gene. This CDR3 region has 14 residues. In germline, CDR1 is SQVTM, CDR2 ANQGSEA. The CDR3 is CSVEVYGQGTGYTF. CDR3 nucleotide sequence: TGCAGCGTTGAAGTATACGGACAGGGGACTGGCTACACCTTC.

The rearrangement joins TRBV29-1 to TRBJ1-1, with 7 bases matching TRBD1. Trimming took 6 bases from V and 0 from J; bases not matched to a gene: 7. The V gene's germline CDR1 is SQVTM and CDR2 ANQGSEA. This CDR3 spans 14 amino acids. DNA of the CDR3: TGCAGCGTGCGGACAGGTACTATGAACACTGAAGCTTTCTTT. This codes for CSVRTGTMNTEAFF.

This clone was observed a few times. The chain uses TRBV7-9 and TRBJ2-5; no firm D call. The germline V gene has CDR1 SEHNR and CDR2 FQNEAQ (reference sequence). Trimming took 1 base from V and 3 from J, leaving 6 bases between them. This CDR3 spans 13 amino acids. The CDR3 protein is CASSLGAEETQYF. Written as DNA, the CDR3 is TGTGCCAGCAGCTTAGGGGCAGAAGAGACCCAGTACTTC.

The rearrangement links TRBV29-1 to TRBJ1-2; D uncertain. CDR3 length: 10 amino acids. The germline gives CDR1 SQVTM, CDR2 ANQGSEA. V dropped 4 bases and J dropped 6 bases, with 6 bases sitting between them. CDR3 amino acids: CSVAEHGYTF. The CDR3 coding sequence is TGCAGCGTTGCCGAGCATGGCTACACCTTC.

The chain couples TRBV29-1 to TRBJ2-2; TRBD2 agrees at 7 bases. Germline-derived CDR1 and CDR2 are SQVTM and ANQGSEA. The CDR3 has 10 residues. Germline trimming cut 6 bases from V and 15 bases from J; bases unmatched to any gene: 7. In DNA, the CDR3 is TGCAGCGTCGCTTCAGGGAGGGTGTTTTTT. Amino acids: CSVASGRVFF.

In regard to this clone: One junction end does not reproduce the germline sequence, and a read error may be involved. This chain joins TRBV9 and TRBJ2-7; 7 nucleotides align to TRBD1. The CDR3 is 11 amino acids. The V gene's germline CDR1 is SGDLS and CDR2 YYNGEE. The CDR3 region has the DNA TGTGCCAGCAGCGCCGACAGGGTCGTGGACTTC. Translation: CASSADRVVDF.